The next 31 T cell receptor beta chains were all read from a single sample in a study of blood T cell repertoires in COVID-19. Method: immunoSEQ multiplex PCR; TCRdb's copy keeps in-frame clones and lacks some. This repertoire shows almost 200,000 clones, less than 90% found once; its top ten account for 0.78%. Specimen: peripheral blood. These receptors all come from a woman in her seventies with acute or convalescent COVID-19.

The V call is TRBV12-3 or TRBV12-4, the J call TRBJ2-5; TRBD2 agrees at 8 bases. CDR3 length: 12 amino acids. V trimming: 5 bases; J trimming: 5 bases; junction bases outside the gene matches: 1. CDR3 sequence (DNA): TGTGCCAGCAGTCGGGGGGGTGAGACCCAGTACTTC. Translation gives CASSRGGETQYF.

The table lists this clone with a count of one. J is TRBJ1-5 and V is TRBV24-1; the match to TRBD1 covers 9 bases. The germline CDR1 and CDR2 sequences are KGHDR and SFDVKD. The V and J ends lost 4 bases and 4 bases, in that order; junction bases with no gene match: 16. The CDR3 length is 19 residues. The chain's CDR3 is CATSETRDRVGNGNQPQHF. The CDR3 DNA reads TGTGCCACCAGTGAGACCCGGGACAGGGTAGGCAACGGGAATCAGCCCCAGCATTTT.

J is TRBJ2-5 and V is TRBV5-1; 8 nucleotides match TRBD1. The V gene end was trimmed by 2 bases and the J gene end by 1 base; junction bases not matched to a gene: 7. The germline gives CDR1 SGHRS, CDR2 YFSETQ. The CDR3 length is 16 residues. The DNA for the CDR3 is TGCGCCAGCAGCTTACGGACAGGGACCTCCCAAGAGACCCAGTACTTC. The encoded protein is CASSLRTGTSQETQYF.

The V gene is TRBV27, the J gene TRBJ2-1; 9 bases align to TRBD1. V gave up 6 bases and J gave up 6 bases; unmatched junction bases: 9. Looked up from germline, CDR1 is MNHEY and CDR2 is SMNVEV (reference sequence). The CDR3 has 15 amino acids. In DNA, the CDR3 is TGTGCCAGCAGCGACGGGACAGGGATTTTCAATGAGCAGTTCTTC. Its translation: CASSDGTGIFNEQFF.

The chain employs TRBV19 and TRBJ2-2, with a weak D call TRBD2 (5 bases). Germline CDR1 is LNHDA and CDR2 is SQIVND (reference sequence). The length of the CDR3 is 13 residues. The V end was cut by 8 bases, the J end by 1 base, with 8 bases between. The CDR3 DNA reads TGTGCCAGTGGAACTAGGAACACCGGGGAGCTGTTTTTT. As protein: CASGTRNTGELFF.

This sequence joins TRBV5-1 and TRBJ2-1, with 12 bases that match TRBD2. The CDR3 contains 16 residues. V shed 4 bases and J 9 bases; nucleotides not matched to a gene: 11. Per germline, CDR1 SGHRS and CDR2 YFSETQ. This CDR3 is CASSTTGTSGWSEQFF. In nucleotides, the CDR3 is TGCGCCAGCAGCACAACCGGGACTAGCGGGTGGAGTGAGCAGTTCTTC.

This clone was seen a few times. The chain employs TRBV11-2 and TRBJ2-1, with D possibly TRBD1 on 5 matching bases. The CDR3 loop spans 15 amino acids. Germline V gives CDR1 SGHAT, CDR2 FQNNGV. Trimming cost V 6 bases and J 3 bases, with 15 bases left between them. CDR3 nucleotides: TGTGCCAGCAGTCCAGGGAATTTGGGCTACAATGAGCAGTTCTTC. Protein sequence: CASSPGNLGYNEQFF. Supplemented by reference TRBV11-2 and TRBJ2-1, the full variable domain reads EAGVAQSPRYKIIEKRQSVAFWCNPISGHATLYWYQQILGQGPKLLIQFQNNGVVDDSQLPKDRFSAERLKGVDSTLKIQPAKLEDSAVYLCASSPGNLGYNEQFFGPGTRLTVL.

The rearrangement uses TRBV5-4 and TRBJ2-5; no definite D call. The length of the CDR3 is 12 residues. With 0 bases removed from V and 7 bases from J, the gap between germline ends came to 7 bases. The germline V gene encodes CDR1 SGHNT and CDR2 YYREEE (reference sequence). CDR3 in amino acids: CASSLGARTQYF. CDR3 coding DNA: TGTGCCAGCAGCTTGGGGGCCAGGACCCAGTACTTC.

Concerning this clone itself: A junction boundary mismatches the germline segment, possibly from a read error. The chain combines TRBV6-6 with TRBJ2-3, with 12 bases lining up with TRBD2. The CDR3 runs to 12 residues. CDR1 MNHNY and CDR2 SVGAGI come from the germline V gene (reference sequence). CDR3 protein: CASSTLAGGQNF. The DNA for the CDR3 is TGTGCCAGCAGTACCCTAGCGGGAGGGCAGAATTTT.

The rearrangement uses TRBV7-8 and TRBJ2-2, with D maybe TRBD1 (5 bases). This CDR3 has 16 amino acids. V lost 1 base and J lost 3, with 12 bases in between. Germline V gene sequence: CDR1 SGHVS, CDR2 FQNEAQ. The CDR3 here is CASSLEAGSYTGELFF. CDR3 sequence (DNA): TGTGCCAGCAGCTTAGAGGCAGGGTCCTACACCGGGGAGCTGTTTTTT.

The CDR3 DNA reads as TGTGCCAGCTCAGACAGGGGCGACACTGAAGCTTTCTTT. Translating gives CASSDRGDTEAFF. V usage is TRBV18 and J usage is TRBJ1-1, with 8 bases fitting TRBD1. The CDR3 runs to 13 residues. The trim removed 5 bases at V and 3 bases at J, leaving 2 bases unmatched. Germline V gene lookup returns CDR1 KGHSH and CDR2 LQKENI. Drawing the rest from reference TRBV18 and TRBJ1-1, the complete variable domain is NAGVMQNPRHLVRRRGQEARLRCSPMKGHSHVYWYRQLPEEGLKFMVYLQKENIIDESGMPKERFSAEFPKEGPSILRIQQVVRGDSAAYFCASSDRGDTEAFFGQGTRLTVV.

V and J are TRBV28 and TRBJ2-6, with a weak D call TRBD1 (5 bases). Germline CDR1 MDHEN, CDR2 SYDVKM. CDR3 length: 16 amino acids. Trimming pared 6 bases from V and 2 bases from J, leaving 14 bases between. The CDR3 DNA is TGTGCCAGCAGATCACAAAAACAGGCTGGGGCCAACGTCCTGACTTTC. Translated: CASRSQKQAGANVLTF.

The chain joins TRBV2 to TRBJ1-1, with D uncertain. V lost 6 bases, J lost 4 bases, and 12 bases lay in between. Germline CDR1 SNHLY, CDR2 FYNNEI. The CDR3 has 13 residues. The CDR3 region is CASRTGTSTEAFF. The CDR3 DNA reads TGTGCCAGCAGGACGGGTACTAGCACTGAAGCTTTCTTT.

This clone was recorded only once. The CDR3, as DNA: TGTGCCAGCAGCTTAGTGCAGGGGGCTTACGGCTACACCTTC. Its protein product is CASSLVQGAYGYTF. This sequence joins TRBV11-2 and TRBJ1-2; 8 bases fit TRBD1. Germline CDR1 is SGHAT and CDR2 is FQNNGV. J was trimmed by 8 bases and V by 1 base; bases with no gene match: 6. CDR3 length equals 14 residues.

This clone has just a few counts. V and J are TRBV5-1 and TRBJ2-7; weak D call: TRBD2 (6 bases). The V end was cut by 3 bases, the J end by 3 bases, with 7 bases between. The germline CDR1 and CDR2 sequences are SGHRS and YFSETQ. The CDR3 has 12 amino acids. The CDR3 DNA sequence: TGCGCCAGCAGCTACGGGAGCTACGAGCAGTACTTC. Protein sequence: CASSYGSYEQYF. Full variable domain (outside the CDR3, taken from reference TRBV5-1 and TRBJ2-7): KAGVTQTPRYLIKTRGQQVTLSCSPISGHRSVSWYQQTPGQGLQFLFEYFSETQRNKGNFPGRFSGRQFSNSRSEMNVSTLELGDSALYLCASSYGSYEQYFGPGTRLTVT.

The chain links TRBV19 to TRBJ1-4; TRBD1 agrees at 11 bases. Germline V CDR1 and CDR2: LNHDA, SQIVND (reference sequence). V was clipped by 7 bases and J by 7 bases; unmatched bases: 5. The CDR3 spans 14 residues. The CDR3 DNA reads as TGTGCCAGTACCCGGGACAGGGGGACTGAAAAACTGTTTTTT. Amino acid sequence: CASTRDRGTEKLFF.

J is TRBJ2-7 and V is TRBV12-3 or TRBV12-4; 8 bases fit TRBD1. Trimming took 6 bases from V and 6 from J; bases not matched to a gene: 7. The CDR3 contains 13 residues. The CDR3 DNA follows: TGTGCCAGCAGACCCGGGACAGGTAGCGAGCAGTACTTC. Translating gives CASRPGTGSEQYF.

The chain has TRBV7-2 and TRBJ2-7; 9 bases fit TRBD2. From germline, CDR1 is SGHTA and CDR2 FQGNSA. V shed 1 base, J shed 2 bases, and the junction held 15 bases outside the gene matches. The length of the CDR3 is 19 residues. The DNA for the CDR3 is TGTGCCAGCAGCTTAGAAGGGGGCATGGCGGGAGGGTTGCCCTACGAGCAGTACTTC. It translates to CASSLEGGMAGGLPYEQYF.

This chain links TRBV6-4 with TRBJ1-1, with D tentatively TRBD1 (5 bases). There are 13 residues in the CDR3. The V end was cut by 4 bases, the J end by 3 bases, with 9 bases between. Germline V gives CDR1 MRHNA, CDR2 SNTAGT. The CDR3 sequence: CASSAREDTEAFF. The DNA of the CDR3 is TGTGCCAGCAGTGCCAGGGAAGACACTGAAGCTTTCTTT.

This clone was observed once. The chain has TRBV5-1 and TRBJ1-5, with TRBD1 as a possible D gene (5 bases). This CDR3 comprises 14 residues. Looked up from germline, CDR1 is SGHRS and CDR2 is YFSETQ. Trimming took 0 bases from V and 10 from J, leaving 14 bases between them. CDR3 DNA: TGCGCCAGCAGCTTGGGGCCAGCCACAGGACCCCAGCATTTT. Translating gives CASSLGPATGPQHF. The full variable domain, rest sourced from reference TRBV5-1 and TRBJ1-5, is KAGVTQTPRYLIKTRGQQVTLSCSPISGHRSVSWYQQTPGQGLQFLFEYFSETQRNKGNFPGRFSGRQFSNSRSEMNVSTLELGDSALYLCASSLGPATGPQHFGDGTRLSIL.

The J gene is TRBJ2-3, the V gene TRBV5-1; D uncertain. Between the trimmed V and J ends, which lost 2 bases and 1 base, there was a span of 11 bases. The length of the CDR3 is 15 residues. Germline values: CDR1 SGHRS, CDR2 YFSETQ. CDR3 nucleotide sequence: TGCGCCAGCAGCTTATTCGGCGGTGGCACAGATACGCAGTATTTT. Its protein product is CASSLFGGGTDTQYF.

V usage is TRBV7-2 and J usage is TRBJ2-3; D is ambiguous. V gave up 3 bases and J gave up 6 bases, with 19 bases separating them. The CDR3 length is 16 residues. Germline V gene lookup returns CDR1 SGHTA and CDR2 FQGNSA. The CDR3 here is CASSFMETLITDTQYF. For the CDR3, the DNA is TGTGCCAGCAGCTTTATGGAGACCCTTATAACGGATACGCAGTATTTT.

V usage is TRBV3-1 (or the pseudogene TRBV3-2) and J usage is TRBJ2-3, with TRBD2 matching 7 bases. Looked up from germline, CDR1 is LGHDT and CDR2 is YNNKEL (reference sequence). The CDR3 length is 13 residues. Trimming took 8 bases from V and 4 from J; bases not matched to a gene: 6. As DNA, the CDR3 is TGTGCCAGCCGTACGGGGGGATCAGATACGCAGTATTTT. It yields the protein CASRTGGSDTQYF.

V is TRBV11-2 and J is TRBJ1-6; 8 nucleotides agree with TRBD1. Trimming at V came to 5 bases and at J to 10 bases, leaving 13 bases not matched to a gene. The germline CDR1 and CDR2 sequences are SGHAT and FQNNGV. The CDR3 runs to 16 residues. Written as DNA, the CDR3 is TGTGCCAGCAGCCGTCCATCCCGAACAGGGGGATCACCCCTCCACTTT. Translated: CASSRPSRTGGSPLHF.

The chain uses TRBV3-1 (or the pseudogene TRBV3-2) and TRBJ1-3; possible D gene TRBD1, 6 bases. From germline, CDR1 is LGHDT and CDR2 YNNKEL (reference sequence). The CDR3 is 17 amino acids. The ends were cut back, 4 bases at V and 0 bases at J, with 16 bases in the middle. CDR3 nucleotide sequence: TGTGCCAGCAGCCTTTACCGGACAGTGAGCTCTGGAAACACCATATATTTT. Amino acid sequence: CASSLYRTVSSGNTIYF.

CDR3 sequence reads: CASSLGTGVNQPQHF. In DNA form, the CDR3 reads TGTGCCAGCTCTCTCGGGACAGGGGTTAATCAGCCCCAGCATTTT. V gene TRBV18 combines with J gene TRBJ1-5; 10 nucleotides agree with TRBD1. Germline CDR1 is KGHSH and CDR2 is LQKENI. This CDR3 comprises 15 residues. V lost 6 bases to trimming and J lost 4 bases; unmatched junction nucleotides: 6.

The chain has TRBV9 and TRBJ1-5, with 9 bases fitting TRBD1. With 3 bases clipped from V and 4 bases from J, the junction kept 11 bases outside the gene matches. The CDR3 contains 17 residues. Germline V lookup: CDR1 SGDLS, CDR2 YYNGEE. The CDR3 region is CASSAGQGLTSNQPQHF. For the CDR3, the DNA is TGTGCCAGCAGCGCGGGACAGGGTTTAACGTCTAATCAGCCCCAGCATTTT.

This chain joins TRBV28 and TRBJ2-7; 7 nucleotides match TRBD1. V shed 3 bases and J 4 bases; nucleotides not matched to a gene: 6. CDR1 is MDHEN, CDR2 SYDVKM, per germline. This CDR3 is 14 amino acids long. CDR3 nucleotides: TGTGCCAGCAGTTTGACAGGGTCCTATTACGAGCAGTACTTC. Translating it yields CASSLTGSYYEQYF.

J is TRBJ1-2 and V is TRBV5-1, with D possibly being TRBD1 (5 bases). CDR3 length: 15 amino acids. V lost 1 base and J 6 bases, leaving 16 bases between the germline ends. In germline, CDR1 is SGHRS, CDR2 YFSETQ. CDR3 in DNA: TGCGCCAGCAGCTTGAATATTCCAGGGAGGGATGGCTACACCTTC. Residues: CASSLNIPGRDGYTF.

This chain links TRBV6-5 with TRBJ1-5, with 8 bases matching TRBD1. Germline lookup yields CDR1 MNHEY and CDR2 SVGAGI. The CDR3 consists of 16 residues. Trimming took 0 bases from V and 3 from J; bases not matched to a gene: 4. CDR3 DNA sequence: TGTGCCAGCAGTTACTCGGGGACAGGAACCAATCAGCCCCAGCATTTT. This gives the protein CASSYSGTGTNQPQHF.

The chain joins TRBV21-1 to TRBJ2-7; the table's D call TRBD2 went unverified against the DNA. TRBV21-1 is reported as a pseudogene. This CDR3 has 18 amino acids. CDR3 bases: TGTGCCAGCAGCAAAAGCGTTGGGGAGAGAAGCATCACCTACGAGCAGTACTTC. It is translated as CASSKSVGERSITYEQYF.